This T cell receptor (beta chain) is drawn from a study of T cell responses to AZD1222 COVID-19 vaccine. Assay: immunoSEQ multiplex PCR; the TCRdb copy retains only in-frame clones and omits some. The data contain roughly 140,000 clones, about 90% of them seen just once; the ten biggest clones take up approximately 9.1%. CDR1 MNHEY and CDR2 SVGAGI come from the germline V gene. Trimming removed 6 bases at V and 9 bases at J, with 12 bases between. This CDR3 is 12 amino acids long. The chain couples TRBV6-5 to TRBJ2-1, with D possibly called TRBD1 or TRBD2 (5 bases each). The TCR was taken from an adult who received the AZD1222 COVID-19 vaccine. The input for sequencing was peripheral blood, taken 28 days after the second AZD1222 dose. The CDR3 sequence is CASRGTWGEQFF. The CDR3 DNA follows: TGTGCCAGCAGGGGGACCTGGGGTGAGCAGTTCTTC.